These T cell receptor beta chains were read from a single sample in a study of T-cell memory formation after mild COVID-19. Each CDR3 protein is one row after TCRdb ran MiXCR on the 5' RACE reads. Among about 600,000 distinct CDR3 sequences listed, about a fifth were seen once. Input material: PBMCs or a T cell subset sorted from them (not recorded which). Receptors originate from an adult woman who had mild COVID-19 (a few samples of this study predate the infection). Cell type and time point are not known. The conserved cysteine and the conserved F or W are not part of the CDR3 here. The order of the fields is V gene, CDR3 length, CDR3 protein.

V: TRBV30
length: 13
CDR3: AWTVLNRVNTEAF

V: TRBV4-3
length: 13
CDR3: ASSHGRGLEDTQY

V: TRBV10-3
length: 15
CDR3: AIRSGTGGPYQETQY

V: TRBV7-6
length: 12
CDR3: ASSSSGGHQPQH

V: TRBV2
length: 11
CDR3: ATTRSGTGELF

V: TRBV4-2
length: 13
CDR3: ASSQDRTGELELF

V: TRBV20-1
length: 14
CDR3: SLHAREGLSTDTQY

V: TRBV7-6
length: 15
CDR3: ASSLVVSSGSIHEQF

V: TRBV15
length: 14
CDR3: ATSKRFSATNEKLF

V: TRBV12-3/TRBV12-4
length: 12
CDR3: ASTLDRAYTEAF

V: TRBV5-1
length: 15
CDR3: ASSLGGLAGGQDTQY

V: TRBV20-1
length: 12
CDR3: SASRYGTDTEAF

V: TRBV25-1
length: 15
CDR3: ASSGQSPGLLWDEQF

V: TRBV18
length: 14
CDR3: ASSPYSGRADNEQF

V: TRBV4-2
length: 12
CDR3: ASKLAKNTGELF

V: TRBV6-5
length: 10
CDR3: ASSYNEYEQY

V: TRBV12-3/TRBV12-4
length: 13
CDR3: ASSFEAGHYQPQH

V: TRBV7-3
length: 13
CDR3: ASSFSGGGYNEQF

V: TRBV7-9
length: 15
CDR3: ASSFSIGTAYQETQY

V: TRBV7-2
length: 12
CDR3: ASSSYRTSNEQF

V: TRBV3-1
length: 15
CDR3: ASSPSGTGRRNQPQH

V: TRBV19
length: 12
CDR3: ASSGGAHTGELF

V: TRBV11-2
length: 11
CDR3: ASRTLRGGEAF

V: TRBV3-1
length: 12
CDR3: ASSQGIGYNEQF

V: TRBV4-2
length: 14
CDR3: ASSQEFGAGNYEQY

V: TRBV12-3/TRBV12-4
length: 14
CDR3: ASSFTTSSMNTEAF

V: TRBV4-3
length: 16
CDR3: ASSQDLSQGAMNTEAF

V: TRBV5-4
length: 13
CDR3: ASSPGQGALGELF

V: TRBV12-3/TRBV12-4
length: 12
CDR3: ASSFPGRGNEQF

V: TRBV12-3/TRBV12-4
length: 15
CDR3: ASSPPPDRGMYNEQF

V: TRBV12-3/TRBV12-4
length: 11
CDR3: ASSPQVNTEAF

V: TRBV15
length: 13
CDR3: ATSPDRGQNSPLH

V: TRBV5-4
length: 13
CDR3: ASSYPGASGYEQY

V: TRBV7-9
length: 15
CDR3: ASSGPTGILINEKLF

V: TRBV24-1
length: 14
CDR3: ATSERGLAGTDTQY

V: TRBV4-1
length: 14
CDR3: ASSQDPPYRRDTQY

V: TRBV27
length: 13
CDR3: ASSLGWGYQETQY

V: TRBV29-1
length: 11
CDR3: SVILAGHYEQY

V: TRBV20-1
length: 13
CDR3: SARSVAGVYNEQF

V: TRBV7-6
length: 13
CDR3: ASSLGLAGRRTQY

V: TRBV15
length: 17
CDR3: ATSRDPPTSGRVKNIQY

V: TRBV7-9
length: 15
CDR3: ASSSGLAGVATDTQY

V: TRBV2
length: 10
CDR3: ASSQGISEQY

V: TRBV28
length: 9
CDR3: ASTLGNEQY

V: TRBV27
length: 11
CDR3: ASSLVVDQPQH

V: TRBV24-1
length: 16
CDR3: ATAHHQLAGVLTDTQY

V: TRBV29-1
length: 9
CDR3: SGGSADTQY

V: TRBV25-1
length: 9
CDR3: ASTGIYEQY

V: TRBV12-3/TRBV12-4
length: 13
CDR3: ASSPAGTGGNIQY

V: TRBV9
length: 11
CDR3: ASSVYGYTEAF

V: TRBV12-3/TRBV12-4
length: 12
CDR3: ASSLESMAREQF

V: TRBV30
length: 12
CDR3: AWRPTDSILEQY

V: TRBV5-1
length: 13
CDR3: ASSLGLAGEYEQY

V: TRBV2
length: 14
CDR3: ASSPGARGTNEKLF

V: TRBV4-2
length: 14
CDR3: ASSQDKLAGGGEQF

V: TRBV13
length: 12
CDR3: ASSLGRGGKTQY

V: TRBV7-2
length: 14
CDR3: ASSLSPTTGREGYT

V: TRBV4-1
length: 12
CDR3: ASSYLQGTDTQY

V: TRBV25-1
length: 14
CDR3: APTGSYPIENNEQF